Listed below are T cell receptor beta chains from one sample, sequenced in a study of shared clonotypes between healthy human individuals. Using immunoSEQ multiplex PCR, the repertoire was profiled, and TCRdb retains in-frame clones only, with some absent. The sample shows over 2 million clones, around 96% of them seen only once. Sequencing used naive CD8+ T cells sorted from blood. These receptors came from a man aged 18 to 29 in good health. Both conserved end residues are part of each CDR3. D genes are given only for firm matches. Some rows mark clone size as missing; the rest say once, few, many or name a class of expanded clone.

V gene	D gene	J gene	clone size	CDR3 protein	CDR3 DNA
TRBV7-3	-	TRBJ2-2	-	CASSFGETNTGELFF	TGTGCCAGCAGCTTCGGGGAGACGAACACCGGGGAGCTGTTTTTT
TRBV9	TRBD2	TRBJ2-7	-	CASSPWVAGATYEQYF	TGTGCCAGCAGCCCCTGGGTAGCGGGGGCAACCTACGAGCAGTACTTC
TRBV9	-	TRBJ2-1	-	CASSVGQGLRYEQFF	TGTGCCAGCAGCGTAGGGCAGGGACTTCGATATGAGCAGTTCTTC
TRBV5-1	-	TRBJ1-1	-	CASTGAVEGSTEAFF	TGCGCCAGCACCGGGGCAGTCGAGGGGAGCACTGAAGCTTTCTTT
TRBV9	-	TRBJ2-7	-	CASSVAAGAYEQYF	TGTGCCAGCAGCGTAGCTGCGGGCGCCTACGAGCAGTACTTC
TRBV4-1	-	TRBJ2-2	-	CASSIGYTGELFF	TGCGCCAGCAGTATTGGGTACACCGGGGAGCTGTTTTTT
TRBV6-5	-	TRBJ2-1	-	CASSPGEVSYNEQFF	TGTGCCAGCAGTCCCGGGGAGGTCTCCTACAATGAGCAGTTCTTC
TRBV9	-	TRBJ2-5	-	CASSVEGDQETQYF	TGTGCCAGCAGCGTAGAGGGAGACCAAGAGACCCAGTACTTC
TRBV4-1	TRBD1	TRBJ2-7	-	CASSHLTGTGASYEQYF	TGCGCCAGCAGCCACCTTACCGGGACAGGGGCCTCCTACGAGCAGTACTTC
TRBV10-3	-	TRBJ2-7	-	CAISESTGEFHEQYF	TGTGCCATCAGTGAGTCCACAGGTGAGTTCCACGAGCAGTACTTC
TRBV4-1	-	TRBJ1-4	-	CASSQVLSEKLFF	TGCGCCAGCAGCCAAGTATTAAGCGAAAAACTGTTTTTT
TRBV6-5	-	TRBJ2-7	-	CASSYSIGGVNEQYF	TGTGCCAGCAGTTACTCGATAGGAGGGGTCAACGAGCAGTACTTC
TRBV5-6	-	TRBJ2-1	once	CASSLSGVPYNEQFF	TGTGCCAGCAGCTTATCCGGCGTGCCGTACAATGAGCAGTTCTTC
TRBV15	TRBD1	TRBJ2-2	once	CATSNGWGTDTGELFF	TGTGCCACCAGCAATGGATGGGGGACAGACACCGGGGAGCTGTTTTTT
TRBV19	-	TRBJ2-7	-	CASSGDGRGTPYEQYF	TGTGCCAGTAGTGGGGACGGCAGGGGCACACCCTACGAGCAGTACTTC
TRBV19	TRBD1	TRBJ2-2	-	CASGTGDDTGELFF	TGTGCCAGCGGGACAGGGGACGACACCGGGGAGCTGTTTTTT
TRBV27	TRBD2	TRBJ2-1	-	CASSLFLAEIYNEQFF	TGTGCCAGCAGTTTATTCCTAGCGGAAATCTACAATGAGCAGTTCTTC
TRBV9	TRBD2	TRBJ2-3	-	CASSALTSVGTQYF	TGTGCCAGCAGCGCCCTGACTAGCGTGGGTACGCAGTATTTT
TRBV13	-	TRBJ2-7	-	CASSLGSIRYEQYF	TGTGCCAGCAGCTTAGGATCGATACGCTACGAGCAGTACTTC
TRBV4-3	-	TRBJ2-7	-	CASSQEEGAGEQYF	TGCGCCAGCAGCCAAGAGGAGGGGGCGGGCGAGCAGTACTTC
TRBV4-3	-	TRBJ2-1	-	CASSLVASLGYNEQFF	TGCGCCAGCAGCCTAGTAGCGAGTTTGGGCTACAATGAGCAGTTCTTC
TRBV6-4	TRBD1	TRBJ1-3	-	CASSATRTGGKRNTIYF	TGTGCCAGCAGCGCAACACGAACAGGGGGCAAAAGAAACACCATATATTTT
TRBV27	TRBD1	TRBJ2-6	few	CASSYTGGAGANVLTF	TGTGCCAGCAGCTATACAGGGGGCGCTGGGGCCAACGTCCTGACTTTC
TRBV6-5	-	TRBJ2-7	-	CASSVEPSHYEQYF	TGTGCCAGCAGTGTAGAACCATCTCACTACGAGCAGTACTTC
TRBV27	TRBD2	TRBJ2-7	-	CASMEGSGVSYEQYF	TGTGCCAGCATGGAAGGTAGCGGGGTCTCCTACGAGCAGTACTTC
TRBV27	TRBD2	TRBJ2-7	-	CASSPGLAPAEQYF	TGTGCCAGCAGTCCGGGACTAGCTCCCGCCGAGCAGTACTTC
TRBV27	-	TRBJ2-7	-	CASTPRRAAQGEQYF	TGTGCCAGCACCCCCCGGAGAGCAGCCCAGGGAGAGCAGTACTTC
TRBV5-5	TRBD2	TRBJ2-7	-	CASSLVSSGRYEQYF	TGTGCCAGCAGCTTGGTTTCTAGCGGGAGGTACGAGCAGTACTTC
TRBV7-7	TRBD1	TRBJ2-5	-	CASSPSGQGLETQYF	TGTGCTAGCAGCCCATCGGGACAGGGTCTAGAGACCCAGTACTTC
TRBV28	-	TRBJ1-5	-	CASSLWKGTSNQPQHF	TGTGCCAGCAGTTTATGGAAGGGGACTAGCAATCAGCCCCAGCATTTT
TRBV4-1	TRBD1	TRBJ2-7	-	CASSHAGTGFYEQYF	TGCGCCAGCAGCCATGCCGGGACAGGGTTCTACGAGCAGTACTTC
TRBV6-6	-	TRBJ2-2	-	CASSPSTGELFF	TGTGCCAGCAGCCCCTCCACCGGGGAGCTGTTTTTT
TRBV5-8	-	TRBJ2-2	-	CASSSRLSNYANTGELFF	TGTGCCAGCAGCTCCCGACTATCAAATTACGCGAACACCGGGGAGCTGTTTTTT
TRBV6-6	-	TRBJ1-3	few	CASSYGGLSTGNTIYF	TGTGCCAGCAGCTATGGGGGACTGTCCACTGGAAACACCATATATTTT
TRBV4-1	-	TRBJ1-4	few	CASSLPEALNEKLFF	TGCGCCAGCAGCCTCCCGGAGGCACTTAATGAAAAACTGTTTTTT
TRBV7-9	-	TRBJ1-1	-	CASSLERDTEAFF	TGTGCCAGCAGCTTAGAAAGGGACACTGAAGCTTTCTTT
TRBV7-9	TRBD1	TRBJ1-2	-	CASSLAGTGDGYTF	TGTGCCAGCAGCTTAGCGGGGACAGGGGATGGCTACACCTTC
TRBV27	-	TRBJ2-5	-	CASSLSSVEETQYF	TGTGCCAGCAGTTTATCAAGCGTGGAAGAGACCCAGTACTTC
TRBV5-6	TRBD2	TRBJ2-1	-	CASSPTSGGYNEQFF	TGTGCCAGCAGCCCTACTAGCGGGGGTTACAATGAGCAGTTCTTC
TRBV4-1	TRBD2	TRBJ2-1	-	CASSQVLAGDRSEQFF	TGCGCCAGCAGCCAAGTACTAGCGGGGGACCGCAGTGAGCAGTTCTTC
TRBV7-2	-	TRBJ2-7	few	CASSLVPYEQYF	TGTGCCAGCAGCTTAGTCCCATACGAGCAGTACTTC
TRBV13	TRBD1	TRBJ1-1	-	CASRHSGTGANTEAFF	TGTGCCAGCAGACATTCCGGGACAGGCGCGAACACTGAAGCTTTCTTT
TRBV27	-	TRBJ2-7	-	CASSSAGDSYEQYF	TGTGCCAGCAGTTCCGCAGGGGACTCCTACGAGCAGTACTTC
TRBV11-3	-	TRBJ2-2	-	CASSLPGHVNTGELFF	TGTGCCAGCAGCTTGCCGGGACACGTTAACACCGGGGAGCTGTTTTTT
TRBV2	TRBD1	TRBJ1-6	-	CASSDPGQGNNSPLHF	TGTGCCAGCAGTGACCCGGGACAGGGGAATAATTCACCCCTCCACTTT
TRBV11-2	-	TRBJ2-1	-	CASSLDGTEGFF	TGTGCCAGCAGCTTAGATGGGACGGAGGGGTTCTTC
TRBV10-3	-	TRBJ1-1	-	CAISEPQGEAFF	TGTGCCATCAGTGAGCCCCAGGGGGAAGCTTTCTTT
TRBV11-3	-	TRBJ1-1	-	CASSYRGGVTEAFF	TGTGCCAGCAGCTACCGCGGCGGTGTGACTGAAGCTTTCTTT
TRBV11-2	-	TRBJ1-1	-	CASSLFPGAENTEAFF	TGTGCCAGCAGCCTCTTCCCGGGGGCGGAGAACACTGAAGCTTTCTTT
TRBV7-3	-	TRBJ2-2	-	CASSFFFVGDTGELFF	TGTGCCAGCAGCTTTTTTTTCGTTGGGGACACCGGGGAGCTGTTTTTT
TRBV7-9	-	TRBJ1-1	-	CATRANTEAFF	TGTGCCACCCGGGCGAACACTGAAGCTTTCTTT
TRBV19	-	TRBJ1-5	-	CASSNQAGVLPQPQHF	TGTGCCAGTAGTAATCAAGCAGGGGTACTGCCTCAGCCCCAGCATTTT
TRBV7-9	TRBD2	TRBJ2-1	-	CASKLSYSGGPNNEQFF	TGTGCCAGCAAGCTCAGTTATTCGGGAGGGCCAAACAATGAGCAGTTCTTC
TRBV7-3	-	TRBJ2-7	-	CASSLTPGDLYEQYF	TGTGCCAGCAGCTTAACGCCGGGGGACCTCTACGAGCAGTACTTC
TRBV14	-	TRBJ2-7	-	CASSLADIYEQYF	TGTGCCAGCAGCCTCGCGGACATCTACGAGCAGTACTTC
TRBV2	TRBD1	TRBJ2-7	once	CASSDEGQGGPGAKEQYF	TGTGCCAGTAGTGACGAGGGACAGGGAGGACCCGGAGCGAAAGAGCAGTACTTC
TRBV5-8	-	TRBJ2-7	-	CASNFGTQTYEQYF	TGTGCCAGCAACTTTGGGACACAAACCTACGAGCAGTACTTC